This TCR beta chain was captured in a study of blood T cell repertoires in COVID-19. Germline trimming cut 4 bases from V and 4 bases from J; bases unmatched to any gene: 5. The germline gives CDR1 GTSNPN, CDR2 SVGIG (reference sequence). The CDR3 consists of 13 residues. TCRdb's table, derived via immunoSEQ multiplex PCR, lists solely in-frame clones and lacks some. The sample contains hundreds of thousands of clones, around 90% of which appear only once. The V call is TRBV30, the J call TRBJ1-2, with TRBD1 identical over 8 bases. The receptor comes from a woman aged 45 to 65 who had recovered from COVID-19. Material for sequencing was peripheral blood. As DNA, the CDR3 is TGTGCCTGGAAAACAGGGGGGCCCTATGGCTACACCTTC. As protein: CAWKTGGPYGYTF.